The rows below give T cell receptor beta chains drawn from one sample of a study of shared clonotypes between healthy human individuals. Profiled with immunoSEQ multiplex PCR; TCRdb holds only in-frame clones, not every one. The data hold about 2 million clones, with about 95% observed a single time. Sample: naive CD8+ T cells sorted from blood. These receptor sequences come from a man younger than 35 in good health. The conserved cysteine and the conserved F or W are not part of the CDR3 here. Each record gives: V gene, J gene, CDR3 protein.

v_gene: TRBV15; j_gene: TRBJ2-5; CDR3aa: ATSRSPGLAAPETQY
v_gene: TRBV30; j_gene: TRBJ2-5; CDR3aa: AWRFEDSRETQY
v_gene: TRBV19; j_gene: TRBJ2-3; CDR3aa: ASSITGGPDTQY
v_gene: TRBV28; j_gene: TRBJ2-1; CDR3aa: ASSLVAGGPHEQF
v_gene: TRBV28; j_gene: TRBJ2-7; CDR3aa: ASSEPGGSYVQY
v_gene: TRBV7-2; j_gene: TRBJ2-5; CDR3aa: ASLRWEGREETQY
v_gene: TRBV19; j_gene: TRBJ1-6; CDR3aa: ASSTSGQISPLH
v_gene: TRBV4-1; j_gene: TRBJ2-7; CDR3aa: ASRLDSLDDYEQY
v_gene: TRBV6-1; j_gene: TRBJ1-1; CDR3aa: ASSEDRGTEAF
v_gene: TRBV4-1; j_gene: TRBJ1-3; CDR3aa: ASSQAGSGNTIY
v_gene: TRBV27; j_gene: TRBJ2-1; CDR3aa: ASSTLSYNEQF
v_gene: TRBV19; j_gene: TRBJ1-2; CDR3aa: ASSINWLGLTVNYGYT
v_gene: TRBV2; j_gene: TRBJ1-6; CDR3aa: ASSITRGGNSPLH
v_gene: TRBV7-9; j_gene: TRBJ2-3; CDR3aa: ASSLAISTDTQY
v_gene: TRBV10-2; j_gene: TRBJ2-7; CDR3aa: AILDPEKEQY
v_gene: TRBV28; j_gene: TRBJ1-2; CDR3aa: ASSFKANYGYT
v_gene: TRBV4-1; j_gene: TRBJ1-2; CDR3aa: ASSQDPGQTNYGYT
v_gene: TRBV13; j_gene: TRBJ1-6; CDR3aa: ASTSGASGDYNSPLH
v_gene: TRBV5-1; j_gene: TRBJ2-2; CDR3aa: ASSLEGLAGGLNTGELF
v_gene: TRBV28; j_gene: TRBJ1-1; CDR3aa: ASSLFGRENTEAF
v_gene: TRBV10-1; j_gene: TRBJ1-1; CDR3aa: ASSESYAGNTEAF
v_gene: TRBV6-4; j_gene: TRBJ2-2; CDR3aa: ASSPVDTGELF
v_gene: TRBV30; j_gene: TRBJ2-7; CDR3aa: AWSTGTAYEQY